This T cell receptor beta chain is drawn from a study of blood T cell repertoires in COVID-19. Turning to the study itself: Specimens from acute and convalescent COVID-19 originated in the United States, Italy and Spain. T cells, B-cell-depleted T cells, or PBMCs provided the cDNA or gDNA that served as material.

Original handling: Amplifying reference gene primers gave estimates of nucleated cell counts. Using immunoSEQ multiplex PCR, the repertoire was profiled, and TCRdb retains in-frame clones only, with some absent. Clone size and the V and J calls come from that table; the DNA yielded D and trimming. The top ten clones hold 16% of a sample with 120,000 to 150,000 clones, over 60% of them seen once. Germline V gene sequence: CDR1 SGHRS, CDR2 YFSETQ. Germline trimming cut 5 bases from V and 5 bases from J; bases unmatched to any gene: 4. The CDR3 contains 13 residues. This clone was seen once. What was sequenced was peripheral blood. The chain is built from TRBV5-1 and TRBJ2-5; TRBD1 aligns across 9 bases. The sequence derives from a man aged 45-65 years with acute or convalescent COVID-19. The CDR3: CASRDDRGETQYF. CDR3 DNA sequence: TGCGCCAGCAGAGACGACAGGGGGGAGACCCAGTACTTC.